This TCR beta chain derives from a study of shared clonotypes between healthy human individuals. Germline values: CDR1 MNHNS, CDR2 SASEGT. The CDR3 consists of 10 residues. V lost 10 bases and J 6 bases, leaving 10 bases between the germline ends. The assay was run at deep level. Sorted subsets were amplified in replicate PCRs using 200 ng DNA, approximately 30,000 T cell genomes. Repertoires were generated with immunoSEQ multiplex PCR, while TCRdb's copy carries only in-frame clones and drops some. The sample consists of about 700,000 clones, roughly nine tenths of them appearing once. CD45RO negativity and positive selection for CCR7 defined naive CD8 cells, a population that excluded terminally differentiated effector memory CD45RA+ cells. Those who donated, Caucasian adults without exception, all lived in Nashville, Tennessee.

This rearrangement joins TRBV6-1 to TRBJ2-7; D gene unclear. The sample taken for sequencing was naive CD8+ T cells sorted from blood. This TCR was recovered from a man aged 25 to 40 in good health. Here the CDR3 reads CATTRSEQYF. The CDR3 DNA is TGTGCCACCACCCGTAGCGAGCAGTACTTC.